The text below deals with one T cell receptor (beta chain). The record originates from a study of blood T cell repertoires in COVID-19. The overall study: There were acute and convalescent COVID-19 samples, and they came from the United States, Italy and Spain. Sample material is recorded as cDNA or gDNA derived from T cells, B-cell-depleted T cells, or PBMCs.

Authors' processing steps: Nucleated cell counts were estimated from reference gene primer amplification. The method was immunoSEQ multiplex PCR; TCRdb's version includes in-frame clones alone and lacks a portion of them. That table gives V, J and clone size, and the DNA gave D and trimming. The data contain approximately 110,000 clones, 75% to 90% of them singletons. This TCR was recovered from an elderly woman with acute or convalescent COVID-19. Sequencing input: peripheral blood.

The CDR3 sequence is CASSLAEGNTIYF. The CDR3 DNA reads TGCGCCAGCAGCTTGGCCGAGGGAAACACCATATATTTT. The rearrangement uses TRBV5-1 and TRBJ1-3, with unresolved D. The length of the CDR3 is 13 residues. Germline CDR1 and CDR2: SGHRS and YFSETQ. The V end was cut by 0 bases, the J end by 4 bases, with 5 bases between.